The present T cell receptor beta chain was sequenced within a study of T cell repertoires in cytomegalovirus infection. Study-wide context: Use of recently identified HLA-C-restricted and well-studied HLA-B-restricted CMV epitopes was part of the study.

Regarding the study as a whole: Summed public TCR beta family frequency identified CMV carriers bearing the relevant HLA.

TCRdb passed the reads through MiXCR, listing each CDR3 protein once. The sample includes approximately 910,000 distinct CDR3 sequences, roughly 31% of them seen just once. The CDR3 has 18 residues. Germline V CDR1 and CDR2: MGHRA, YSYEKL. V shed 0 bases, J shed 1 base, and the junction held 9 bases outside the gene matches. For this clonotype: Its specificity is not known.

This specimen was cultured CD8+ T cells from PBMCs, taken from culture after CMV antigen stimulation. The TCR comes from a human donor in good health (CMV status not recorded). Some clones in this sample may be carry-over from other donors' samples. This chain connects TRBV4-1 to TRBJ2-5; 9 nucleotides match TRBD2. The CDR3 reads CASSQERGSGGPQETQYF. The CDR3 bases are TGCGCCAGCAGCCAAGAGCGGGGTAGCGGGGGCCCCCAAGAGACCCAGTACTTC.